The clone carrying this T cell receptor (beta chain) has just a few counts. This sample is part of a study of blood T cells in healthy people across ages. Germline CDR1 and CDR2: SGHAT and FQNNGV. There are 15 residues in the CDR3. V was pared by 4 bases and J by 4 bases, with 6 bases of the junction left unmatched. Combining a sample-barcoded 5' primer with a J-beta primer mix, a second PCR ran for roughly 6 to 12 cycles. TCRdb used MiXCR to reprocess the 5' RACE reads, holding one entry per CDR3 protein. The sample shows 950,000 to 1,200,000 distinct CDR3 sequences, around two fifths of them seen only once. A minimum of 5 micrograms of total RNA was extracted per sample.

Sequencing input: blood. This TCR was recovered from a man younger than 35 in good health. The chain has TRBV11-2 and TRBJ1-2, with 10 bases matching TRBD1. CDR3 in amino acids: CASSSTGGDGYGYTF. In nucleotides, the CDR3 is TGTGCCAGCAGCTCGACAGGGGGCGACGGCTATGGCTACACCTTC.